This T cell receptor beta chain was captured in a study of identical twins. The study, taken as a whole, reports: Cord blood beta clonotypes present at high abundance carried fewer insertions; no such pattern appeared in memory repertoires.

TCRdb recomputed calls from the 5' RACE reads with MiXCR, one row per CDR3 protein. Of 750,000 to 950,000 distinct CDR3 sequences listed, 9% to 15% are singletons. A word on this clonotype: The target antigen is unknown.

The V end was cut by 6 bases, the J end by 6 bases, with 15 bases between. Germline CDR1 is SEHNR and CDR2 is FQNEAQ (reference sequence). CDR3 length: 14 residues. This same sample was also taken into another study, of yellow fever vaccine responses in identical twins. From that study: On the reported evidence, twins' vaccine T cell responses seemed partly convergent and partly personalized.

The clonotype comes from a woman between 18 and 29 years old in good health. The J gene is TRBJ2-1, the V gene TRBV7-9; tentative D call: TRBD2 (6 bases). Sequencing used PBMCs. The CDR3 DNA sequence: TGTGCCAGCAGTCCGGTGCTCGGGGGCAATGAGCAGTTCTTC. This translates into CASSPVLGGNEQFF.